A single sample gave rise to the 3 T cell receptor beta chains below, sequenced in a study of low-dose radiotherapy and immunotherapy resistance in tumors. Alpha- and beta-chain coverage of first-strand cDNA came from TRAV- and TRBV-specific primers. Both a constant-region primer and a V-primer adapter served to amplify TCRs across roughly 21 PCR cycles. A single record per CDR3 protein comes from TCRdb applying MiXCR to the reads. The sample contains 95,000 to 100,000 distinct CDR3 sequences, 20% of which appear only once. Specified time point: after trial treatment. The treatment here: LDRT plus nivolumab, ipilimumab, low-dose cyclophosphamide and aspirin (RACIN trial). The sequencing used PBMCs, collected after low-dose radiotherapy plus immunotherapy. The receptors come from a male donor with prostate cancer.

Comment on this clonotype: This likely reflects a read error, since a far larger clone is one base away. The chain joins TRBV6-1 to TRBJ2-7; TRBD2 agrees at 14 bases. Per germline, CDR1 MNHNS and CDR2 SASEGT. The CDR3 runs 15 residues. V was pared by 8 bases and J by 7 bases, with 10 bases of the junction left unmatched. The DNA for the CDR3 is TGTGCCAGCTTAGGACTAGCGGGGGGTGTTGATGAGCAGTACTTC. It yields the protein CASLGLAGGVDEQYF.

The J gene is TRBJ2-7, the V gene TRBV28; 9 bases line up with TRBD1. CDR3 length equals 15 residues. Germline CDR1 reads MDHEN; CDR2 reads SYDVKM. With 5 bases clipped from V and 2 bases from J, the junction kept 7 bases outside the gene matches. The DNA of the CDR3 is TGTGCCAGCAGTACCGGACAGGGGATTACCTACGAGCAGTACTTC. Translating gives CASSTGQGITYEQYF.

This clonotype was detected only a few times. This chain links TRBV5-1 with TRBJ1-6; tentative D call: TRBD1 (5 bases). The CDR3 extends over 14 amino acids. The germline gives CDR1 SGHRS, CDR2 YFSETQ. V lost 1 base and J 10 bases, leaving 12 bases between the germline ends. The CDR3 DNA is TGCGCCAGCAGCTTGAACACAGGTTCGTCACCCCTCCACTTT. Protein: CASSLNTGSSPLHF.